This T cell receptor (beta chain) came from a study of metastatic and nonmetastatic thyroid tumors (TCRdb year 2020). With respect to the entire study: Repertoires from peripheral blood and from tumor or nodule tissue samples of malignant and benign thyroid patients were compared. Study-level results and caveats: TCR beta diversity was reported as significantly higher in malignant tumors than in benign nodules, in both blood and tumor samples.

Before undergoing thyroid surgery, none of the patients had been given any kind of treatment. The study retrospectively analysed patient clinical samples collected from about 2012 to 2019 using T-cell receptor beta sequencing. To prepare the library, PCR was applied. Sequencing was performed on an Illumina HiSeq 4000. The TCR beta-chain CDR3 region of each patient was profiled by high-throughput sequencing. Per the authors' processing: A classifier to discriminate distant-metastatic papillary thyroid cancer patients was built from CDR3 differences across clinicopathological groups. The Shannon index was used to measure repertoire diversity, and the Morisita-Horn index was used to measure how similar tumor and blood repertoires were. TCRdb trimmed public reads at Q25 via fastp, called clones via MiXCR and kept in-frame beta chains. The authors' filters were not applied to this entry. In this sample the table shows approximately 14,000 clones, roughly 3.5% of which occur a single time. Jointly, the top ten make up less than 30% of the sample.

Concerning this clone itself: Its antigen remains undetermined. Base qualities are missing; no much larger clone stands one base away.

The sequence was collected from a female donor with papillary thyroid cancer or a benign thyroid nodule (not recorded which). Some clones in this sample may be carry-over from other donors' samples. The sequenced material came from tumor tissue.

The DNA is as follows: TGTGCCAGCAGTGGGGAACAGGGTGCCGGGGAGCTGTTTTTT. Its translation reads: CASSGEQGAGELFF. In this chain, TRBV25-1 is recombined with TRBJ2-2; D gene: possibly TRBD1, on 6 matching bases. CDR1 is given as MGHDK and CDR2 as SYGVNS, both from the germline V gene. V gives up 4 bases and J gives up 6 bases, and the segment between their germline ends measures 12 bases. Inclusive of the bounding cysteine and phenylalanine, the CDR3 is 14 residues long. This entry keeps only the CDR3 DNA: 42 bases, framed from base 1.